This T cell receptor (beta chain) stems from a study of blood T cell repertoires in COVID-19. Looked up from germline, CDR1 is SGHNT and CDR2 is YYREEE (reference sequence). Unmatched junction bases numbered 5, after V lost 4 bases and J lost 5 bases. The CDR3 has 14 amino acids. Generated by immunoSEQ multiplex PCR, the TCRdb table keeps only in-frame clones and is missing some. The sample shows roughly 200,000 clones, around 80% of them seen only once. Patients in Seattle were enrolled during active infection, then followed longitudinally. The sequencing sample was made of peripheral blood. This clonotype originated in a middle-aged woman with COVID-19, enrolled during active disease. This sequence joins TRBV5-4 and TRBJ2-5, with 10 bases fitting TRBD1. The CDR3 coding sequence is TGTGCCAGCAGCCCGACAGGGGGCTTCGAGACCCAGTACTTC. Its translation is CASSPTGGFETQYF.